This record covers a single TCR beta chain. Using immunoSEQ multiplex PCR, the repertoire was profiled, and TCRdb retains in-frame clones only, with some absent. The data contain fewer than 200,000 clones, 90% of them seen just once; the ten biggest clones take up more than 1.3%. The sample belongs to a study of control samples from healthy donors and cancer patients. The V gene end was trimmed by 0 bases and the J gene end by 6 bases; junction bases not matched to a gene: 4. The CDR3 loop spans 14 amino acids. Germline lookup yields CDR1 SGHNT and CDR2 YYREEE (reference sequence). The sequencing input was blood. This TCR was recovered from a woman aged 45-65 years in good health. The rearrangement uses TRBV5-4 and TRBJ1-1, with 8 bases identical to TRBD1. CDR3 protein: CASSLDRGIAEAFF. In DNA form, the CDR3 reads TGTGCCAGCAGCTTGGACAGGGGGATTGCTGAAGCTTTCTTT. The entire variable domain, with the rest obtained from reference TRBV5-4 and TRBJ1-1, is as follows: ETGVTQSPTHLIKTRGQQVTLRCSSQSGHNTVSWYQQALGQGPQFIFQYYREEENGRGNFPPRFSGLQFPNYSSELNVNALELDDSALYLCASSLDRGIAEAFFGQGTRLTVV.